These 26 T cell receptor beta chains share one sample of origin, sequenced in a study of blood T cell repertoires in COVID-19. Here immunoSEQ multiplex PCR was the method, and the copy in TCRdb shows in-frame clones only, minus some. Of around 300,000 clones listed, 86% are singletons. Source material: peripheral blood. Every receptor here comes from a woman between 65 and 79 years old with COVID-19, enrolled during active disease.

As DNA, the CDR3 is TGTGCCACCAAAACAGGGCCCATGAACACTGAAGCTTTCTTT. It translates to CATKTGPMNTEAFF. This chain uses TRBV24-1 with TRBJ1-1; D is perhaps TRBD1 (6 bases). The germline V and J ends were trimmed by 8 bases and 0 bases, with 12 bases remaining between them. The CDR3 extends over 14 amino acids. The V gene's germline CDR1 is KGHDR and CDR2 SFDVKD.

This chain uses TRBV7-2 with TRBJ2-2; 8 positions agree with TRBD2. Germline V gene sequence: CDR1 SGHTA, CDR2 FQGNSA. The CDR3 extends over 14 amino acids. J gave up 4 bases and V 6 bases, and 4 bases lay outside the gene matches. The CDR3 DNA sequence: TGTGCCAGCAGTCCCGGGACTAGCACCGGGGAGCTGTTTTTT. Amino acids: CASSPGTSTGELFF.

This rearrangement joins TRBV5-1 to TRBJ2-3; TRBD2 matches 9 bases. Unmatched junction bases numbered 7, after V lost 2 bases and J lost 0 bases. This CDR3 is 17 amino acids long. Germline lookup yields CDR1 SGHRS and CDR2 YFSETQ. CDR3 DNA: TGCGCCAGCAGCTTCGCGGGGGGGCCTGCGAGCACAGATACGCAGTATTTT. It codes for CASSFAGGPASTDTQYF.

The chain uses TRBV6-1 and TRBJ1-2, with a possible D match to TRBD1 (5 bases). The CDR3 runs to 13 residues. Looked up from germline, CDR1 is MNHNS and CDR2 is SASEGT. V lost 0 bases to trimming and J lost 5 bases, with 7 bases between them. The CDR3 DNA reads as TGTGCCAGCAGTGAAGCAGGGGAATATGGCTACACCTTC. The encoded protein is CASSEAGEYGYTF.

The chain recombines TRBV3-1 (or the pseudogene TRBV3-2) with TRBJ1-3, with D possibly matching TRBD1 (5 bases). V lost 0 bases to trimming and J lost 3 bases, with 9 bases between them. Germline V gene sequence: CDR1 LGHDT, CDR2 YNNKEL (reference sequence). The length of the CDR3 is 15 residues. The CDR3 spells CASSQDRTGGNTIYF. The CDR3 DNA reads TGTGCCAGCAGCCAAGATCGTACAGGTGGAAACACCATATATTTT.

The chain combines TRBV30 with TRBJ1-6; D uncertain. Germline loops: CDR1 GTSNPN, CDR2 SVGIG (reference sequence). The CDR3 runs 15 residues. V gave up 0 bases and J gave up 3 bases, with 9 bases separating them. Here the CDR3 reads CAWSVSQLYNSPLHF. DNA for the CDR3: TGTGCCTGGAGTGTAAGTCAACTCTATAATTCACCCCTCCACTTT.

V and J are TRBV19 and TRBJ2-7; no clear D. The V gene's germline CDR1 is LNHDA and CDR2 SQIVND (reference sequence). V lost 3 bases and J 5 bases, leaving 11 bases between the germline ends. This CDR3 is built from 13 residues. In nucleotides, the CDR3 is TGTGCCAGTAGTATCACCGTGGCTGACGAGCAGTACTTC. Its protein product is CASSITVADEQYF.

This chain joins TRBV13 and TRBJ2-7; tentatively, D is TRBD2 (5 bases). The CDR3 has 14 amino acids. Trimming took 5 bases from V and 0 from J, leaving 11 bases between them. Looked up from germline, CDR1 is PRHDT and CDR2 is FYEKMQ (reference sequence). CDR3 sequence reads: CASSMGRGSYEQYF. The CDR3, as DNA: TGTGCCAGCAGCATGGGTCGGGGCTCCTACGAGCAGTACTTC.

This chain joins TRBV2 and TRBJ2-7; 12 bases fit TRBD2. The CDR3 is 19 residues long. In germline, CDR1 is SNHLY, CDR2 FYNNEI. The J segment lost 2 bases and the V segment lost 5 bases, leaving 16 bases of the junction unmatched. CDR3 in DNA: TGTGCCAGCAGTCTTACTCATATTAGGACTAGCGGGGCAACCTACGAGCAGTACTTC. Translated: CASSLTHIRTSGATYEQYF. The full variable domain, completed using reference TRBV2 and TRBJ2-7, is EPEVTQTPSHQVTQMGQEVILRCVPISNHLYFYWYRQILGQKVEFLVSFYNNEISEKSEIFDDQFSVERPDGSNFTLKIRSTKLEDSAMYFCASSLTHIRTSGATYEQYFGPGTRLTVT.

The chain uses TRBV10-2 and TRBJ2-2, with TRBD1 matching over 7 bases. Germline lookup yields CDR1 WSHSY and CDR2 SAAADI. V trimming: 5 bases; J trimming: 4 bases; junction bases outside the gene matches: 7. The CDR3 consists of 15 residues. The CDR3 spells CASSPNRGGTGELFF. CDR3 in DNA: TGCGCCAGCAGTCCGAACAGGGGTGGCACCGGGGAGCTGTTTTTT.

This chain joins TRBV5-1 and TRBJ1-1, with D maybe TRBD1 (6 bases). CDR1 and CDR2 from the germline V gene are SGHRS and YFSETQ. The CDR3 contains 14 residues. V was cut by 4 bases and J by 1 base, with 11 bases left in between. The CDR3 region has the DNA TGCGCCAGCAGCCTCCTCAGGGGGAACACTGAAGCTTTCTTT. This translates into CASSLLRGNTEAFF.

This clone was detected only once. The chain links TRBV18 to TRBJ1-1; D unclear. Per the germline V gene, CDR1 is KGHSH and CDR2 is LQKENI. V lost 5 bases to trimming and J lost 1 base, with 11 bases between them. CDR3 length equals 14 residues. The CDR3 loop reads CASSENRGNTEAFF. DNA of the CDR3: TGTGCCAGCTCAGAGAATCGTGGGAACACTGAAGCTTTCTTT.

CDR3 bases: TGTGCCTGGAGTGTAAGGCAGGATTCGCAGTATTTT. It specifies CAWSVRQDSQYF. The chain is built from TRBV30 and TRBJ2-3, with no clear D. V lost 0 bases and J 10 bases, leaving 11 bases between the germline ends. CDR1 and CDR2 (germline): GTSNPN, SVGIG (reference sequence). This CDR3 spans 12 amino acids.

The gene calls are TRBV15 and TRBJ2-7; perhaps TRBD1 as D (6 bases). CDR1 and CDR2 (germline): LNHNV, YYDKDF (reference sequence). This CDR3 has 14 amino acids. V lost 1 base and J lost 2, with 9 bases in between. CDR3 sequence reads: CATSRGAGAYEQYF. CDR3 in DNA: TGTGCCACCAGCAGAGGAGCAGGGGCCTACGAGCAGTACTTC.

The chain employs TRBV24-1 and TRBJ2-2; D is undetermined. V lost 5 bases and J lost 5, with 5 bases in between. This CDR3 spans 12 amino acids. CDR1 is KGHDR and CDR2 is SFDVKD in the germline V gene. This CDR3 reads CATSGETGELFF. CDR3 sequence (DNA): TGTGCCACCAGTGGTGAGACCGGGGAGCTGTTTTTT.

This clone was detected only a few times. The chain couples TRBV27 to TRBJ1-5; 11 nucleotides agree with TRBD1. This CDR3 comprises 16 residues. Unmatched junction bases numbered 5, after V lost 1 base and J lost 6 bases. CDR1 is MNHEY and CDR2 is SMNVEV in the germline V gene (reference sequence). DNA for the CDR3: TGTGCCAGCAGTTTATATGGGACAGGGGGAGGTCAGCCCCAGCATTTT. It yields the protein CASSLYGTGGGQPQHF.

The rearrangement uses TRBV30 and TRBJ2-3; 7 bases match TRBD1. Germline CDR1 is GTSNPN and CDR2 is SVGIG (reference sequence). The CDR3 extends over 16 amino acids. J was trimmed by 0 bases and V by 1 base; bases with no gene match: 7. CDR3 region: CAWSGATGLSTDTQYF. CDR3 nucleotide sequence: TGTGCCTGGAGTGGAGCGACAGGGCTGAGCACAGATACGCAGTATTTT.

In its sample, this clone was seen once. This chain connects TRBV14 to TRBJ1-2; the match to TRBD1 covers 7 bases. The germline V gene encodes CDR1 SGHDN and CDR2 FVKESK. The CDR3 extends over 13 amino acids. The J segment lost 7 bases and the V segment lost 5 bases, leaving 7 bases of the junction unmatched. The CDR3 DNA is TGTGCCAGCAGCTCAAACAGACAGGGTGGCTACACCTTC. The encoded protein is CASSSNRQGGYTF.

Ten or more counts support this clone. This chain uses TRBV18 with TRBJ2-7, with 7 bases lining up with TRBD2. In germline, CDR1 is KGHSH, CDR2 LQKENI. V lost 0 bases, J lost 5 bases, and 7 bases stayed unmatched. This CDR3 has 15 amino acids. Written as DNA, the CDR3 is TGTGCCAGCTCACCACCGTCAGCGGGGAGTCACGAGCAGTACTTC. Translated, it gives CASSPPSAGSHEQYF.

The V gene is TRBV5-1, the J gene TRBJ2-1; TRBD2 agrees at 10 bases. The length of the CDR3 is 14 residues. Germline values: CDR1 SGHRS, CDR2 YFSETQ. V lost 3 bases to trimming and J lost 6 bases; unmatched junction nucleotides: 3. CDR3 DNA sequence: TGCGCCAGCAGCTCTAGCGGGGGTGGCAATGAGCAGTTCTTC. Encoded protein: CASSSSGGGNEQFF.

The rearrangement joins TRBV4-2 to TRBJ1-4; D call uncertain. This CDR3 spans 15 amino acids. Germline V lookup: CDR1 LGHNA, CDR2 YNFKEQ. The V gene lost 0 bases and the J gene lost 6 bases, with 11 bases spanning the gap. The CDR3 reads CASSQDKREDEKLFF. The CDR3 DNA is TGTGCCAGCAGCCAAGATAAGAGGGAGGATGAAAAACTGTTTTTT.

The gene calls are TRBV30 and TRBJ1-1; 7 bases align to TRBD1. V lost 0 bases, J lost 1 base, and 5 bases stayed unmatched. The CDR3 runs to 15 residues. Per germline, CDR1 GTSNPN and CDR2 SVGIG (reference sequence). The CDR3 sequence is CAWSVLHRGNTEAFF. The DNA of the CDR3 is TGTGCCTGGAGTGTATTGCACAGGGGGAACACTGAAGCTTTCTTT.

The gene calls are TRBV6-5 and TRBJ1-1, with a tentative D call TRBD1 (6 bases). The CDR3 spans 15 residues. CDR1 and CDR2 (germline): MNHEY, SVGAGI. The V gene lost 2 bases and the J gene lost 4 bases, with 14 bases spanning the gap. The CDR3 loop reads CASSYDRQPSTEAFF. The CDR3 DNA reads TGTGCCAGCAGTTACGACAGGCAGCCTAGCACTGAAGCTTTCTTT.

The chain recombines TRBV30 with TRBJ1-1; TRBD1 agrees at 7 bases. Looked up from germline, CDR1 is GTSNPN and CDR2 is SVGIG (reference sequence). The V gene end was trimmed by 3 bases and the J gene end by 3 bases; junction bases not matched to a gene: 4. The CDR3 runs to 13 residues. This CDR3 reads CAWSLDRDTEAFF. CDR3 in DNA: TGTGCCTGGAGCCTAGACAGGGACACTGAAGCTTTCTTT.

This chain links TRBV10-3 with TRBJ2-7, with D perhaps matching TRBD2 (5 bases). Germline assignment: CDR1 ENHRY and CDR2 SYGVKD. The ends were cut back, 7 bases at V and 0 bases at J, with 13 bases in the middle. The CDR3 covers 14 residues. The CDR3 DNA reads TGTGCCATCACAATGACGGGGAGCTCCTACGAGCAGTACTTC. It yields the protein CAITMTGSSYEQYF.

The genes are TRBV19 and TRBJ1-5; 9 nucleotides match TRBD1. From germline, CDR1 is LNHDA and CDR2 SQIVND (reference sequence). Losses at the gene ends were 5 bases for V and 7 bases for J; bases not matched to a gene: 9. This CDR3 comprises 15 residues. The CDR3 nucleotides are TGTGCCAGTAGTCCTTCGACAGGGGGGGAACAGCCCCAGCATTTT. Its translation is CASSPSTGGEQPQHF.